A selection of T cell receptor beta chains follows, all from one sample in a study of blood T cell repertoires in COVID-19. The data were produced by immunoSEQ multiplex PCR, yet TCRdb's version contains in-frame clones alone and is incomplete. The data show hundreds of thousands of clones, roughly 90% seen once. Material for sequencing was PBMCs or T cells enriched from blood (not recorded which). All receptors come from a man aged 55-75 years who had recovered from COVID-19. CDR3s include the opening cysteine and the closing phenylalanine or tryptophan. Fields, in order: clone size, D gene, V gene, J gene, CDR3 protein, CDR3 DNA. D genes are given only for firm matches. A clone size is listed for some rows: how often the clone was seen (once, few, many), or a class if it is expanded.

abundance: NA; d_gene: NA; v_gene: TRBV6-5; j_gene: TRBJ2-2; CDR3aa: CASSWDGRTGELFF; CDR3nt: TGTGCCAGCAGTTGGGACGGGAGAACCGGGGAGCTGTTTTTT
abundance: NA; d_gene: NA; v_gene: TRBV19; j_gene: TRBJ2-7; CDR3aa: CASGDGTSYEQYF; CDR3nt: TGTGCCAGTGGTGATGGGACATCCTACGAGCAGTACTTC
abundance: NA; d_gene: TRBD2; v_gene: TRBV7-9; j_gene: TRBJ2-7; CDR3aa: CASSSGTSSYEQYF; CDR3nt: TGTGCCAGCAGCTCGGGGACTAGCAGCTACGAGCAGTACTTC
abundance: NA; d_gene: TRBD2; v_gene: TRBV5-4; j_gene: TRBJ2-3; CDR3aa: CASSSSSGGYDTQYF; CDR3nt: TGTGCCAGCAGCTCCAGCAGCGGGGGTTATGATACGCAGTATTTT
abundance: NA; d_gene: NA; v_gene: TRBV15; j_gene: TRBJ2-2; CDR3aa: CATSLDRNTGELFF; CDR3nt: TGTGCCACCTCTCTTGACAGAAACACCGGGGAGCTGTTTTTT
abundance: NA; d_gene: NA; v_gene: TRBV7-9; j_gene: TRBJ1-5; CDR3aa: CASSLGGQPQHF; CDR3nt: TGTGCCAGCAGCCTCGGGGGACAGCCCCAGCATTTT
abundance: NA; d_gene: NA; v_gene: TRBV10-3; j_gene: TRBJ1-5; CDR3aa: CAIRTGDEGQPQHF; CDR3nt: TGTGCCATCAGGACCGGGGATGAAGGTCAGCCCCAGCATTTT
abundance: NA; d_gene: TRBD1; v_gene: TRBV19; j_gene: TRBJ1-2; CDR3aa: CASKRGTAIYGYTF; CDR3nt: TGTGCCAGTAAAAGAGGGACAGCAATCTATGGCTACACCTTC
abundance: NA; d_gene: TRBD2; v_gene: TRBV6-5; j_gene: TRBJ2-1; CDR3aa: CASTRSSGRYNEQFF; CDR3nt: TGTGCCAGCACGCGATCCAGCGGGAGGTACAATGAGCAGTTCTTC
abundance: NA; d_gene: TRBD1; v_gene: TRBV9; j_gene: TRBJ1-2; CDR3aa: CASSVTTGSNGYTF; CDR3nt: TGTGCCAGCAGCGTAACGACAGGGAGCAATGGCTACACCTTC
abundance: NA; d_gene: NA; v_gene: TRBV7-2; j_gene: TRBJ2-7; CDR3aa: CASSLAGGGAYEQYF; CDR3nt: TGTGCCAGCAGCTTAGCTGGAGGGGGGGCCTACGAGCAGTACTTC
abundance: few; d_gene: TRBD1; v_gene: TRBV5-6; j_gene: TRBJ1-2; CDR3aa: CASSLYQGAFGYTF; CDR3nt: TGTGCCAGCAGCTTGTATCAGGGGGCCTTTGGCTACACCTTC
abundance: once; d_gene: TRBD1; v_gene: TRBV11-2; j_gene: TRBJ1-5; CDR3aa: CASSTRTGSGNQPQHF; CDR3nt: TGTGCCAGCAGCACTCGGACAGGTTCTGGCAATCAGCCCCAGCATTTT
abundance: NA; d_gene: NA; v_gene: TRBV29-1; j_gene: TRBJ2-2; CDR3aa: CSGGENTGELFF; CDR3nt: TGCAGCGGCGGGGAAAACACCGGGGAGCTGTTTTTT
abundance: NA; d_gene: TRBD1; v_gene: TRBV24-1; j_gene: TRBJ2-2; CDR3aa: CATRDRATGELFF; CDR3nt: TGTGCCACCAGAGACAGGGCCACCGGGGAGCTGTTTTTT
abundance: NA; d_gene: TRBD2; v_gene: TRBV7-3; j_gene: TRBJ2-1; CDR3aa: CASSPTSGNNEQFF; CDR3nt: TGTGCCAGCAGCCCGACTAGCGGGAACAATGAGCAGTTCTTC
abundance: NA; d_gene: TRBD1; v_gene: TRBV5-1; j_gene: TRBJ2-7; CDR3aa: CASSLPPGQGIYEQYF; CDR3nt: TGCGCCAGCAGCTTGCCGCCGGGACAGGGAATCTACGAGCAGTACTTC
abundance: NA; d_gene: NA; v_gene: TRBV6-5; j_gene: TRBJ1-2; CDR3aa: CASSGRSTGFYGYTF; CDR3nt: TGTGCCAGCAGCGGGCGGTCGACAGGCTTTTATGGCTACACCTTC
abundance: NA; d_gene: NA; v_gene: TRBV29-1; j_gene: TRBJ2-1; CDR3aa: CSVESGREQFF; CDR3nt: TGCAGCGTTGAGTCAGGGCGTGAGCAGTTCTTC
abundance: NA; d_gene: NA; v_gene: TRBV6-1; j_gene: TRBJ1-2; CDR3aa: CASSETGPYGYTF; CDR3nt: TGTGCCAGCAGTGAAACAGGGCCCTATGGCTACACCTTC
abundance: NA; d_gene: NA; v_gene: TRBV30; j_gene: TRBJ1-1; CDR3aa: CAWSVGTDGSPEAFF; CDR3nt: TGTGCCTGGAGTGTTGGCACCGACGGGAGCCCTGAAGCTTTCTTT
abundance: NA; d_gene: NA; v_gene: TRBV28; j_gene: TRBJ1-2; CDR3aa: CASSLSAGDDYGYTF; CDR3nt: TGTGCCAGCAGTTTATCTGCAGGGGACGACTATGGCTACACCTTC
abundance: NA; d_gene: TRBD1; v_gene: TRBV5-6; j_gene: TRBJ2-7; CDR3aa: CASSTGTALYEQYF; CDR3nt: TGTGCCAGCAGCACAGGGACAGCTCTCTACGAGCAGTACTTC
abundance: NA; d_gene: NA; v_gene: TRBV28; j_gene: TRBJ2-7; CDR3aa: CASSAGTPIVFEQYF; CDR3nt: TGTGCCAGCAGTGCCGGGACTCCTATTGTCTTCGAGCAGTACTTC
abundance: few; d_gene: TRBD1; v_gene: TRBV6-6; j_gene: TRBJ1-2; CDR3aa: CATSRTGGNDGYTF; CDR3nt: TGTGCCACCTCGCGGACAGGGGGCAATGATGGCTACACCTTC
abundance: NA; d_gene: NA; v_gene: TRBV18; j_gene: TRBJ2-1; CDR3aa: CASSQPFAGVYEQFF; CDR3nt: TGTGCCAGCTCACAACCGTTCGCAGGGGTCTATGAGCAGTTCTTC
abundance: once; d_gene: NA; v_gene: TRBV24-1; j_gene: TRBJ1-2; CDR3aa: CATSDTGPFGYTF; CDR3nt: TGTGCCACCAGTGATACAGGCCCTTTCGGCTACACCTTC
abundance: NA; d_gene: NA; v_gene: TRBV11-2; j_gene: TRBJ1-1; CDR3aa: CASSLAPGNTEAFF; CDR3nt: TGTGCCAGCAGCTTAGCTCCGGGGAACACTGAAGCTTTCTTT
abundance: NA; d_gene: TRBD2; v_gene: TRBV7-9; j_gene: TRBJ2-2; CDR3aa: CASSPRLAGGSETPGELFF; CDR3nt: TGTGCCAGCAGCCCCCGACTAGCGGGGGGTTCGGAAACACCCGGGGAGCTGTTTTTT
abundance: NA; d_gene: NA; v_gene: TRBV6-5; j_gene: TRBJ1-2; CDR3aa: CASSSDSYYGYTF; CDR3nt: TGTGCCAGCAGTTCAGACAGCTACTATGGCTACACCTTC
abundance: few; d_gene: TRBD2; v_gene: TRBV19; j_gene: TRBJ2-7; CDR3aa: CASRPENGGGLYEQYF; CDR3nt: TGTGCCAGTAGACCCGAAAACGGCGGGGGTCTCTACGAGCAGTACTTC
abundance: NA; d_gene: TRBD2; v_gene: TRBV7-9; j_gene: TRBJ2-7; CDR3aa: CASSRTSGTYEQYF; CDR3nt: TGTGCCAGCAGTCGGACTAGCGGAACCTACGAGCAGTACTTC
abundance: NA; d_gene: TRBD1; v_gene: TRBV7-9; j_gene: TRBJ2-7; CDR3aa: CASSLQGAYYEQYF; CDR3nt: TGTGCCAGCAGCTTACAGGGGGCGTACTACGAGCAGTACTTC
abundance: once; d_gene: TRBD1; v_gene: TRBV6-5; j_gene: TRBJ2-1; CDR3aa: CASSPTGNNEQFF; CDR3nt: TGTGCCAGCAGTCCGACAGGGAACAATGAGCAGTTCTTC
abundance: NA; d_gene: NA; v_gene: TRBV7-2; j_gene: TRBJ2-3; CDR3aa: CASSRILSTDTQYF; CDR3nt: TGTGCCAGCAGCCGTATACTTAGCACAGATACGCAGTATTTT
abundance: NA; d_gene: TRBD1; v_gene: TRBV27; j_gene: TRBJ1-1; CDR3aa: CASSLRWTGVVADTEAFF; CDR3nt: TGTGCCAGCAGTCTCCGGTGGACAGGGGTCGTTGCGGACACTGAAGCTTTCTTT
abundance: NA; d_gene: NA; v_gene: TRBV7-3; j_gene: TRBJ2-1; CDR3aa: CASSAKYDEQFF; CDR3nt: TGTGCCAGCAGCGCGAAATACGATGAGCAGTTCTTC
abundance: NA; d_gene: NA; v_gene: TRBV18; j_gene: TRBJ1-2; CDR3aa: CASSPPAGFGYTF; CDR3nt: TGTGCCAGCTCACCACCGGCTGGCTTTGGCTACACCTTC
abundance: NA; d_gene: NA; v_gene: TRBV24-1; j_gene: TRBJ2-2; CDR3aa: CATSDSAVGTGELFF; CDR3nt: TGTGCCACCAGTGACTCCGCGGTTGGGACCGGGGAGCTGTTTTTT
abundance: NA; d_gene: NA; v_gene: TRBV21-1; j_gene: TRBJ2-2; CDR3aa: CASTLRDIPGGELFF; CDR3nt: TGTGCCAGCACCCTACGGGACATCCCGGGCGGGGAGCTGTTTTTT